The 11 T cell receptor beta chains below all came from one sample that was sequenced in a study of beta chain features in type 1 diabetes. Study-level results: TCRB CDR3 length was moderately but significantly reduced in all four CD4+ subsets of Type 1 diabetes patients.

All of the isolated RNA was reverse transcribed, so expressed TCRB transcripts were sequenced. TCRdb's table, derived via immunoSEQ multiplex PCR, lists solely in-frame clones and lacks some. Of about 120,000 clones listed, 16% are singletons. No antigen has been assigned to these receptors. The sequenced sample was central memory CD4+ T cells from blood. These receptors came from a man younger than 40 with type 1 diabetes.

This chain links TRBV9 with TRBJ2-1, with TRBD1 identical over 9 bases. The CDR3 is made up of 16 amino acids. V dropped 4 bases and J dropped 4; count of bases not matched to a gene: 9. Germline V lookup: CDR1 SGDLS, CDR2 YYNGEE. The CDR3 spells CASSKATGGIYNEQFF. The CDR3 region has the DNA TGTGCCAGCAGCAAAGCGACAGGGGGGATTTACAATGAGCAGTTCTTC.

V and J are TRBV10-3 and TRBJ2-3; tentatively, D is TRBD2 (6 bases). Germline V gives CDR1 ENHRY, CDR2 SYGVKD. Trimming pared 7 bases from V and 9 bases from J, leaving 14 bases between. This CDR3 region has 12 residues. CDR3 DNA sequence: TGTGCCATCACTAGCGACTTAGGGACGCAGTATTTT. Amino acid sequence: CAITSDLGTQYF.

The chain recombines TRBV28 with TRBJ1-2; 9 positions match TRBD1. The CDR3 runs to 15 residues. CDR1 and CDR2 from the germline V gene are MDHEN and SYDVKM. V gave up 7 bases and J gave up 3 bases; unmatched junction bases: 9. The CDR3 region has the DNA TGTGCCAGCAACCCCTGGGACAGGGAATACTATGGCTACACCTTC. Its translation: CASNPWDREYYGYTF.

This rearrangement joins TRBV5-4 to TRBJ2-5, with unresolved D. Per the germline V gene, CDR1 is SGHNT and CDR2 is YYREEE (reference sequence). V lost 2 bases and J 2 bases, leaving 7 bases between the germline ends. The CDR3 sequence is 13 residues long. This CDR3 reads CASSFVTQETQYF. Here the CDR3 DNA reads TGTGCCAGCAGCTTCGTGACACAAGAGACCCAGTACTTC.

This clone was counted a few times. This chain uses TRBV9 with TRBJ2-3; possible D gene TRBD2, 6 bases. This CDR3 comprises 15 residues. Germline CDR1 SGDLS, CDR2 YYNGEE. With 6 bases removed from V and 5 bases from J, the gap between germline ends came to 19 bases. The CDR3: CASTGKAWGEDTQYF. The CDR3 DNA follows: TGTGCCAGCACAGGAAAAGCTTGGGGGGAAGATACGCAGTATTTT.

The rearrangement joins TRBV10-3 to TRBJ2-7; D is perhaps TRBD2 (5 bases). Trimming removed 0 bases from V and 2 bases from J, with 17 bases in between. Germline CDR1 is ENHRY and CDR2 is SYGVKD. The CDR3 covers 17 residues. The CDR3 is CAISESLVGARAYEQYF. For the CDR3, the DNA is TGTGCCATCAGTGAGTCGTTAGTGGGAGCACGAGCCTACGAGCAGTACTTC.

This clone has a count of ten or more. J is TRBJ2-5 and V is TRBV5-8, with 9 bases identical to TRBD1. This CDR3 has 14 residues. The ends lost 4 bases at V and 4 bases at J; junction bases unmatched: 5. Germline values: CDR1 SGHTS, CDR2 YDEGEE. The CDR3 nucleotides are TGTGCCAGCAGCCAGGGACAGGGAAGAGAGACCCAGTACTTC. Protein: CASSQGQGRETQYF.

The sample holds a few counts of this clone. The rearrangement uses TRBV28 and TRBJ2-7; 10 bases agree with TRBD2. Looked up from germline, CDR1 is MDHEN and CDR2 is SYDVKM. The CDR3 covers 16 residues. V was pared by 1 base and J by 1 base, with 4 bases of the junction left unmatched. The CDR3 region is CASSLFGAGGSYEQYF. CDR3 bases: TGTGCCAGCAGTTTATTCGGAGCGGGGGGGTCCTACGAGCAGTACTTC. Using reference TRBV28 and TRBJ2-7 for the parts outside the CDR3, the full variable domain is DVKVTQSSRYLVKRTGEKVFLECVQDMDHENMFWYRQDPGLGLRLIYFSYDVKMKEKGDIPEGYSVSREKKERFSLILESASTNQTSMYLCASSLFGAGGSYEQYFGPGTRLTVT.

The rearrangement links TRBV4-3 to TRBJ1-4; D is perhaps TRBD1 (6 bases). This CDR3 has 15 residues. Germline V gene sequence: CDR1 LGHNA, CDR2 YSLEER. Trimming took 3 bases from V and 7 from J, leaving 15 bases between them. CDR3 coding DNA: TGCGCCAGCAGCCACCCCGGGGGCGCGGTTGAAAAACTGTTTTTT. Its protein is CASSHPGGAVEKLFF.

This clone was found a few times. This chain connects TRBV28 to TRBJ1-2; 7 nucleotides match TRBD1. The CDR3 consists of 12 residues. The germline V gene encodes CDR1 MDHEN and CDR2 SYDVKM. V lost 10 bases and J lost 4; bases outside the gene matches: 6. The CDR3 spells CANRDSRYGYTF. The CDR3 nucleotides are TGTGCCAACCGGGACAGTCGCTATGGCTACACCTTC.

The V gene is TRBV7-2, the J gene TRBJ1-3; D gene unclear. CDR3 size: 15 residues. The ends were cut back, 5 bases at V and 0 bases at J, with 11 bases in the middle. Germline loops: CDR1 SGHTA, CDR2 FQGNSA. Written as DNA, the CDR3 is TGTGCCAGCAGCCCTAACCGGGGCTCTGGAAACACCATATATTTT. Protein sequence: CASSPNRGSGNTIYF. The full variable domain, rest sourced from reference TRBV7-2 and TRBJ1-3, is GAGVSQSPSNKVTEKGKDVELRCDPISGHTALYWYRQSLGQGLEFLIYFQGNSAPDKSGLPSDRFSAERTGGSVSTLTIQRTQQEDSAVYLCASSPNRGSGNTIYFGEGSWLTVV.